The clone carrying this T cell receptor (beta chain) has at least ten counts. Its antigen remains unknown. TCRdb called the 5' RACE reads again in MiXCR, with one record for every CDR3 protein. The sample yields 40,000 to 50,000 distinct CDR3 sequences, over 3.5% seen once. This sample was taken from a study of CD8 T cells in ankylosing spondylitis. General study findings and limits: Roughly eight highly homologous variants formed a TCR beta motif that appeared characteristic of ankylosing spondylitis blood. The authors reported significant enrichment of disease-linked clones in matched ankylosing spondylitis synovial fluid.

The CDR3 has 15 residues. Unmatched junction bases numbered 7, after V lost 0 bases and J lost 8 bases. Germline V CDR1 and CDR2: SGDLS, YYNGEE. The chain is built from TRBV9 and TRBJ2-1; 8 bases are a match to TRBD2. This clonotype was obtained from a female donor with ankylosing spondylitis or in good health (not recorded which). Sequenced material: blood, either unsorted or a sorted T cell fraction (not recorded which). CDR3 bases: TGTGCCAGCAGCGTAGATCTCGGGGGGGTCGATGAGCAGTTCTTC. The encoded protein is CASSVDLGGVDEQFF.